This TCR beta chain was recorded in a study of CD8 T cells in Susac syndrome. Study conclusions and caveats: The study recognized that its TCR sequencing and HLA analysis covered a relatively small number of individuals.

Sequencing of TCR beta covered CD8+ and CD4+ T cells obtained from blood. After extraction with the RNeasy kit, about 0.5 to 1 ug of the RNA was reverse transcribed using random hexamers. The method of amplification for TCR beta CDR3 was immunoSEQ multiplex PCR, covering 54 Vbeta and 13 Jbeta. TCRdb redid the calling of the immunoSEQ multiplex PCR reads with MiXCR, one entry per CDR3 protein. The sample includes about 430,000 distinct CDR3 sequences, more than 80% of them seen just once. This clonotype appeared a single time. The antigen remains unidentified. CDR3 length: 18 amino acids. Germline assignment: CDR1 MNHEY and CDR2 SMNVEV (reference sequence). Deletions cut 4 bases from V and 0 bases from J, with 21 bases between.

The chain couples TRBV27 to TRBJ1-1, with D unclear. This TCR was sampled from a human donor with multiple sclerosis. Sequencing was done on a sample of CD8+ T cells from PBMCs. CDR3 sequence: CASSSSVDWRGMNTEAFF. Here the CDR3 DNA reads TGTGCCAGCAGTTCTAGCGTGGATTGGCGGGGAATGAACACTGAAGCTTTCTTT.